This TCR beta chain was documented in a study of molecular identifiers for immune sequencing clone quantification. V lost 7 bases to trimming and J lost 6 bases, with 20 bases between them. The CDR3 extends over 15 amino acids. This clonotype was counted at least ten times. MiXCR, applied by TCRdb to the PCR reads, yields one record per CDR3 protein. The sample carries over 85,000 distinct CDR3 sequences, around 37% recorded once. The authors gated naive CD8 T cells as CD8+CD4-CCR7+CD45RA+ for sorting. The TCR comes from a human donor in good health. Some libraries in this study had Jurkat cell RNA spiked in. Sequenced: naive CD8+ T cells from blood, with Jurkat cell RNA spiked in. The subset denotes: FACS-sorted CD8+CD4-CCR7+CD45RA+ naive T cells. V usage is TRBV12-3 or TRBV12-4 and J usage is TRBJ2-3; perhaps TRBD1 as D (6 bases). In DNA, the CDR3 is TGTGCCAGCACCATCCAGGGGTCAGTGAAGGATACGCAGTATTTT. Encoded protein: CASTIQGSVKDTQYF.